This TCR beta chain was identified in a study of T cell clonotyping in hematopoietic cell transplantation. Study-level information: Pretransplant recipient samples were taken after cytoreduction.

Study results and caveats: Higher Inverse Simpson Index values in graft donor and pretransplant recipient predicted broader posttransplant TCR diversity. At the given depth, recipient repertoires were over 97% de novo clonotypes. After transplant, recipient diversity fell while pathologically expanded clonotypes grew through day 180.

V was cut by 3 bases and J by 8 bases, with 16 bases left in between. The CDR3 length is 13 residues. Looked up from germline, CDR1 is GTSNPN and CDR2 is SVGIG (reference sequence). Documented time point: recipient sample about 28 days before transplant, after cytoreduction. Note on this clone: Antigen unknown.

Clones were read by immunoSEQ multiplex PCR, and TCRdb kept only the in-frame ones, dropping some. The table shows about 16,000 clones, with 90% to 95% occurring only once. The chain uses TRBV30 and TRBJ1-2, with TRBD1 as a possible D gene (6 bases). The TCR was taken from a man between 18 and 35 years old with biphenotypic leukemia. Some clones in this sample may be carry-over from other donors' samples. Sequenced here: peripheral blood mononuclear cells, sampled before stem cell transplant. Here the CDR3 DNA reads TGTGCCTGGAGCACTACGACAGGTTGGGGCTACACCTTC. Its protein is CAWSTTTGWGYTF. Filled out from reference TRBV30 and TRBJ1-2, the complete variable domain reads SQTIHQWPATLVQPVGSPLSLECTVEGTSNPNLYWYRQAAGRGLQLLFYSVGIGQISSEVPQNLSASRPQDRQFILSSKKLLLSDSGFYLCAWSTTTGWGYTFGSGTRLTVV.